This TCR beta chain was sequenced for a study of a mutant IDH1 vaccine in newly diagnosed glioma. This sample's time point: week 35, safety follow-up. The vaccine gave 300 ug of a 20-mer mutant IDH1 peptide subcutaneously per dose. The germline V gene has CDR1 MDHEN and CDR2 SYDVKM. With V trimmed by 6 bases and J by 4 bases, 6 bases remained unmatched. The CDR3 sequence is 15 residues long. Using immunoSEQ multiplex PCR, the repertoire was profiled, and TCRdb retains in-frame clones only, with some absent. The sample has more than 35,000 clones; approximately 80% are singletons. Of note for this clone: Its antigen remains unknown.

The input for sequencing was PBMCs, taken from a glioma patient whose treatment included an IDH1 peptide vaccine. The TCR comes from a woman aged 40 to 50 with glioma. Some clones in this sample may be carry-over from other donors' samples. This chain links TRBV28 with TRBJ2-1, with TRBD2 matching 10 bases. The CDR3 sequence is CASRKATSGYNEQFF. The CDR3 DNA reads TGTGCCAGCAGAAAAGCGACTAGCGGGTACAATGAGCAGTTCTTC.